The 17 T cell receptor beta chains reported below all come from one sample, sequenced in a study of T cells in Graves' hyperthyroidism and ophthalmopathy. RNA transcripts gave rise to amplified TCR beta CDR3 regions. A first-round RT-PCR of the TCR CDR3 used the HTBI primer set. TCRdb recomputed calls from the multiplex PCR reads with MiXCR, one row per CDR3 protein. This sample yields 500,000 to 650,000 distinct CDR3 sequences, of which about 15% are seen a single time; about an eighth belongs to the top ten. Specimen: blood. Receptors originate from a woman in her forties or fifties with Graves' ophthalmopathy.

The rearrangement uses TRBV6-1 and TRBJ1-5, with a weak D call TRBD1 (5 bases). Germline V gives CDR1 MNHNS, CDR2 SASEGT. Trimming removed 1 base at V and 11 bases at J, with 18 bases between. The CDR3 spans 15 residues. As DNA, the CDR3 is TGTGCCAGCAGTGAAGGTGGGACCGCCGCGGTGGCCCAGCATTTT. This translates into CASSEGGTAAVAQHF.

This clonotype was seen repeatedly, ten times or more. This sequence joins TRBV7-2 and TRBJ2-5; D perhaps matches TRBD1 (6 bases). The CDR3 spans 14 residues. The V end lost 5 bases, the J end lost 2 bases, and 12 bases lay between the germline ends. The germline V gene encodes CDR1 SGHTA and CDR2 FQGNSA. The CDR3 nucleotides read TGTGCCAGCAGCCTACAGGGCACACAAGAGACCCAGTACTTC. Its translation is CASSLQGTQETQYF.

This rearrangement joins TRBV28 to TRBJ2-5; D perhaps matches TRBD2 (6 bases). This CDR3 is 15 amino acids long. The V gene's germline CDR1 is MDHEN and CDR2 SYDVKM. V dropped 4 bases and J dropped 5 bases, with 17 bases sitting between them. CDR3 residues: CASSSNRGVRETQYF. The DNA for the CDR3 is TGTGCCAGCAGTTCCAATCGCGGGGTCAGGGAGACCCAGTACTTC.

The chain joins TRBV4-1 to TRBJ1-6, with D perhaps matching TRBD1 (6 bases). V was clipped by 4 bases and J by 5 bases, with 24 bases between them. CDR1 and CDR2 from the germline V gene are MGHRA and YSYEKL. This CDR3 is 19 amino acids long. The CDR3 protein is CASSLPDRIDTHNNSPLHF. The CDR3 DNA sequence: TGCGCCAGCAGCCTACCCGACAGGATCGACACCCATAATAATTCACCCCTCCACTTT.

This clonotype was recorded many times. This sequence joins TRBV7-2 and TRBJ2-1; no firm D call. Germline V lookup: CDR1 SGHTA, CDR2 FQGNSA. The CDR3 covers 17 residues. V dropped 3 bases and J dropped 4 bases, with 19 bases sitting between them. The CDR3 sequence: CASSFRAATESYNEQFF. CDR3 bases: TGTGCCAGCAGCTTTCGGGCAGCCACTGAATCATACAATGAGCAGTTCTTC.

The V call is TRBV7-9, the J call TRBJ1-4; D remains unclear. The CDR3 length is 13 residues. The germline CDR1 and CDR2 sequences are SEHNR and FQNEAQ (reference sequence). V was trimmed by 7 bases and J by 0 bases, leaving 6 bases between them. CDR3 loop: CASKNPTNEKLFF. CDR3 nucleotide sequence: TGTGCCAGCAAGAACCCAACTAATGAAAAACTGTTTTTT.

This clonotype was observed many times. V usage is TRBV7-6 and J usage is TRBJ2-1; the D gene is possibly TRBD2 (5 bases). V shed 2 bases and J shed 4 bases, with 9 bases lying between them. The germline CDR1 and CDR2 sequences are SGHVS and FNYEAQ. The length of the CDR3 is 14 residues. The CDR3 nucleotides are TGTGCCAGCAGCTTAAGGAGCGGATACAATGAGCAGTTCTTC. It codes for CASSLRSGYNEQFF.

This clonotype appeared many times. The chain joins TRBV7-2 to TRBJ1-2, with 9 bases matching TRBD1. CDR1 and CDR2 (germline): SGHTA, FQGNSA. There are 17 residues in the CDR3. V shed 3 bases, J shed 2 bases, and the junction held 10 bases outside the gene matches. CDR3 region: CASSFRQTGGRNYGYTF. Here the CDR3 DNA reads TGTGCCAGCAGCTTTAGGCAAACAGGGGGCCGGAACTATGGCTACACCTTC.

The gene calls are TRBV19 and TRBJ1-1; maybe TRBD1 (6 bases). The germline V gene has CDR1 LNHDA and CDR2 SQIVND (reference sequence). This CDR3 spans 14 amino acids. V was pared by 7 bases and J by 0 bases, with 12 bases between. The CDR3, as DNA: TGTGCCAGTACCAAAGGGACACTGAACACTGAAGCTTTCTTT. Translation: CASTKGTLNTEAFF.

This CDR3 reads CASSVAPGASYEQYF. For the CDR3, the DNA is TGTGCCAGCAGCGTAGCTCCCGGGGCCTCCTACGAGCAGTACTTC. The J gene is TRBJ2-7, the V gene TRBV9, with D perhaps assigned TRBD1 or TRBD2 (5 bases each). The V end was cut by 0 bases, the J end by 0 bases, with 10 bases between. This CDR3 spans 15 amino acids. The germline V gene encodes CDR1 SGDLS and CDR2 YYNGEE.

There are many counts of this clonotype. The chain couples TRBV7-2 to TRBJ2-1; 10 bases line up with TRBD2. CDR1 and CDR2 from the germline V gene are SGHTA and FQGNSA. The CDR3 length is 16 residues. The V and J ends lost 0 bases and 10 bases, in that order; junction bases with no gene match: 9. CDR3 in amino acids: CASSLAMSSGSHEQFF. CDR3 in DNA: TGTGCCAGCAGCTTAGCTATGTCTAGCGGGAGTCACGAGCAGTTCTTC.

This clonotype was recorded at least ten times. This rearrangement joins TRBV11-2 to TRBJ2-7, with 9 nucleotides matching TRBD2. The junction had 7 bases not matched to a gene; V was cut back by 1 base and J by 3 bases. The CDR3 sequence is 16 residues long. CDR1 SGHAT and CDR2 FQNNGV come from the germline V gene. The CDR3 sequence is CASSLASSGRNYEQYF. The CDR3 DNA sequence: TGTGCCAGCAGCTTAGCTAGTAGCGGGAGAAACTACGAGCAGTACTTC.

The V call is TRBV25-1, the J call TRBJ1-1; 8 bases align to TRBD1. This CDR3 contains 13 residues. Germline CDR1 and CDR2: MGHDK and SYGVNS. V lost 4 bases and J lost 4; bases outside the gene matches: 2. The DNA for the CDR3 is TGTGCCAGCAGTGGGGACAGGCGCACTGAAGCTTTCTTT. Its translation: CASSGDRRTEAFF. Full variable domain (missing parts from reference TRBV25-1 and TRBJ1-1): EADIYQTPRYLVIGTGKKITLECSQTMGHDKMYWYQQDPGMELHLIHYSYGVNSTEKGDLSSESTVSRIRTEHFPLTLESARPSHTSQYLCASSGDRRTEAFFGQGTRLTVV.

This clonotype turned up a few times. The V and J genes are TRBV9 and TRBJ2-4, with 9 bases fitting TRBD1. Germline assignment: CDR1 SGDLS and CDR2 YYNGEE. This CDR3 region has 15 residues. Germline trimming cut 3 bases from V and 4 bases from J; bases unmatched to any gene: 5. DNA for the CDR3: TGTGCCAGCAGCGCAACCGGGACAGGGAAAAACATTCAGTACTTC. Encoded protein: CASSATGTGKNIQYF.

The chain is built from TRBV6-2 or TRBV6-3 and TRBJ1-4; no clear D. Trimming left V 0 bases short and J 7 bases short, with 3 bases between. The germline CDR1 and CDR2 sequences are MNHEY and SVGEGT. This CDR3 comprises 12 residues. CDR3 sequence: CASSYSLEKLFF. The CDR3 nucleotides read TGTGCCAGCAGTTACTCGCTTGAAAAACTGTTTTTT.

The J gene is TRBJ1-1, the V gene TRBV12-3 or TRBV12-4; tentatively, D is TRBD1 (6 bases). V lost 5 bases and J lost 1, with 11 bases in between. The CDR3 has 14 amino acids. This CDR3 reads CASSLSTGNTEAFF. The CDR3 DNA is TGTGCCAGCAGTCTATCGACAGGGAACACTGAAGCTTTCTTT.

V is TRBV6-5 and J is TRBJ2-1, with TRBD1 as a possible D gene (5 bases). In germline, CDR1 is MNHEY, CDR2 SVGAGI. This CDR3 has 15 amino acids. V gave up 4 bases and J gave up 3 bases, with 13 bases separating them. The CDR3 nucleotides are TGTGCCAGCAGTTCTAGGCAGGGTGTCTACAATGAGCAGTTCTTC. This translates into CASSSRQGVYNEQFF.